Here is one TCR beta chain with its context. CDR3 size: 18 residues. Germline CDR1 MDHEN, CDR2 SYDVKM. V shed 5 bases and J 0 bases; nucleotides not matched to a gene: 13. This sample was taken from a study of blood T cell repertoires in COVID-19. Study as a whole: The United States, Italy and Spain supplied acute and convalescent COVID-19 samples. In each case, the material was cDNA or gDNA derived from T cells, B-cell-depleted T cells, or PBMCs.

In the source study's methods: It was from reference gene primer amplification that nucleated cell counts were estimated. The repertoire was sequenced with immunoSEQ multiplex PCR; TCRdb's copy has only in-frame clones and lacks some. For V, J and clone size, that table is used; D and trimming come from the DNA. Of just over 60,000 clones listed, around 85% were seen once; the top ten hold roughly 20%. Sequencing input: peripheral blood. The clonotype originates from a man aged 55 to 69 with acute or convalescent COVID-19. The chain links TRBV28 to TRBJ1-5; 7 nucleotides agree with TRBD1. The DNA of the CDR3 is TGTGCCAGCAGTCCAATACGGGGGACAGCATATAGCAATCAGCCCCAGCATTTT. Translated: CASSPIRGTAYSNQPQHF.